The 16 T cell receptor beta chains given below trace back to one sample, sequenced in a study of CD8 T cells in ankylosing spondylitis. TCRdb used MiXCR to reprocess the 5' RACE reads, holding one entry per CDR3 protein. Here the sample spans 200,000 to 250,000 distinct CDR3 sequences, 10% to 13% being singletons. The source material was blood, either unsorted or a sorted T cell fraction (not recorded which). The receptors stem from a male donor with ankylosing spondylitis or in good health (not recorded which).

This chain connects TRBV20-1 to TRBJ1-2; TRBD1 aligns across 10 bases. J gave up 1 base and V 3 bases, and 8 bases lay outside the gene matches. The CDR3 extends over 16 amino acids. Germline assignment: CDR1 DFQATT and CDR2 SNEGSKA (reference sequence). This chain's CDR3 is CSARGGQGVNNYGYTF. The CDR3 coding sequence is TGCAGTGCTAGGGGTGGACAGGGGGTGAATAACTATGGCTACACCTTC.

The chain has TRBV5-1 and TRBJ1-3, with unresolved D. Trimming took off 0 bases at V and 6 bases at J, with 7 bases between the two ends. Germline assignment: CDR1 SGHRS and CDR2 YFSETQ. The length of the CDR3 is 13 residues. This CDR3 reads CASSLGGENTIYF. The CDR3 coding sequence is TGCGCCAGCAGCTTGGGGGGAGAAAACACCATATATTTT.

The sample holds many counts of this clonotype. The chain is built from TRBV20-1 and TRBJ1-2, with TRBD1 identical over 9 bases. V trimming: 0 bases; J trimming: 5 bases; junction bases outside the gene matches: 7. The germline V gene encodes CDR1 DFQATT and CDR2 SNEGSKA (reference sequence). The length of the CDR3 is 15 residues. The CDR3 sequence is CSARDRGQGGYGYTF. CDR3 sequence (DNA): TGCAGTGCTAGAGATCGGGGACAGGGCGGATATGGCTACACCTTC.

This clonotype was found many times. Written as DNA, the CDR3 is TGCAGTGCTAGAGATGGGGTCGCCGGGAACACTGAAGCTTTCTTT. Translated: CSARDGVAGNTEAFF. This sequence joins TRBV20-1 and TRBJ1-1; D is ambiguous. The germline V and J ends were trimmed by 0 bases and 1 base, with 12 bases remaining between them. The CDR3 spans 15 residues. In germline, CDR1 is DFQATT, CDR2 SNEGSKA (reference sequence).

This clonotype was observed a few times. This sequence joins TRBV5-1 and TRBJ1-2; D not resolved. V lost 4 bases and J 0 bases, leaving 10 bases between the germline ends. The CDR3 covers 14 residues. Looked up from germline, CDR1 is SGHRS and CDR2 is YFSETQ. In DNA, the CDR3 is TGCGCCAGCAGCCCCCTAGCAGCTAACTATGGCTACACCTTC. Protein sequence: CASSPLAANYGYTF.

As to this clonotype: A much larger clone differs by one base, so this may be a read error. The rearrangement uses TRBV30 and TRBJ2-5; D may be TRBD1 or TRBD2 (5 bases each). Looked up from germline, CDR1 is GTSNPN and CDR2 is SVGIG (reference sequence). The CDR3 runs 17 residues. Written as DNA, the CDR3 is TGTGCCTGGAGTTTAATTCTCACAGGCGCCCTAGGGGAGACCCAGTCCTTC. Its translation: CAWSLILTGALGETQSF.

This chain uses TRBV28 with TRBJ1-2, with D possibly matching TRBD1 (5 bases). Trimming stripped 6 bases from V and 8 bases from J, with 22 bases between. The germline gives CDR1 MDHEN, CDR2 SYDVKM. The CDR3 length is 15 residues. The CDR3 DNA follows: TGTGCCAGCAGCCCCCCCTTGCGGGGGAAGGGCGGCTACACCTTC. Translated, it gives CASSPPLRGKGGYTF.

This clonotype was counted a few times. V usage is TRBV19 and J usage is TRBJ2-3, with TRBD1 as a possible D gene (5 bases). Germline V gene lookup returns CDR1 LNHDA and CDR2 SQIVND (reference sequence). V lost 7 bases to trimming and J lost 2 bases, with 16 bases between them. The CDR3 consists of 15 residues. CDR3 nucleotides: TGTGCCAGTAAATTCGGAACAGGATACACAGATACGCAGTATTTT. Its protein is CASKFGTGYTDTQYF.

In its sample, this clonotype was seen a few times. The chain has TRBV7-2 and TRBJ1-1; D is unclear. CDR1 and CDR2 from the germline V gene are SGHTA and FQGNSA. The CDR3 consists of 15 residues. Trimming stripped 1 base from V and 2 bases from J, with 11 bases between. The CDR3 sequence: CASSLEVLANTEAFF. The CDR3 DNA follows: TGTGCCAGCAGCTTAGAGGTCCTAGCTAACACTGAAGCTTTCTTT.

This clonotype was recorded at least ten times. The V gene is TRBV5-1, the J gene TRBJ1-1; D is unclear. V was shortened by 5 bases and J by 8 bases, with 19 bases between the two germline ends. Germline loops: CDR1 SGHRS, CDR2 YFSETQ. This CDR3 is built from 14 residues. The CDR3 DNA follows: TGCGCCAGCAGACGGGAATCCTTGGTGGGGGAAGCTTTCTTT. This translates into CASRRESLVGEAFF.

This clonotype came up many times. The rearrangement joins TRBV20-1 to TRBJ2-5; 13 bases fit TRBD2. This CDR3 is 18 amino acids long. Germline values: CDR1 DFQATT, CDR2 SNEGSKA (reference sequence). The ends lost 5 bases at V and 1 base at J; junction bases unmatched: 13. The CDR3 DNA reads TGCAGTGCTTCGGGACCGGGACTAGCGGGGCGCTTCCAAGAGACCCAGTACTTC. Its translation: CSASGPGLAGRFQETQYF.

This chain joins TRBV7-9 and TRBJ1-1; 9 bases map to TRBD1. V dropped 5 bases and J dropped 4; count of bases not matched to a gene: 14. This CDR3 spans 17 amino acids. Germline CDR1 is SEHNR and CDR2 is FQNEAQ (reference sequence). Here the CDR3 DNA reads TGTGCCAGCAGCCGCCACAGGGGGCTTAATGAAGGCACTGAAGCTTTCTTT. It codes for CASSRHRGLNEGTEAFF.

This clonotype occurred many times. In DNA, the CDR3 is TGTGCCAGCAGCTTAGGCATATGGGGCAGCTCCTACGAGCAGTACTTC. It encodes CASSLGIWGSSYEQYF. The rearrangement uses TRBV7-8 and TRBJ2-7; D might be TRBD1 (5 bases). Trimming left V 1 base short and J 0 bases short, with 13 bases between. This CDR3 is built from 16 residues. Germline CDR1 and CDR2: SGHVS and FQNEAQ.

This clonotype was counted at least ten times. One junction end disagrees with the germline gene, perhaps due to a read error. V is TRBV7-7 and J is TRBJ2-3; tentatively, D is TRBD2 (6 bases). The length of the CDR3 is 15 residues. Per germline, CDR1 SSHAT and CDR2 FNYEAQ (reference sequence). The CDR3 bases are TGTGCTAGCACCTTAAAAGCGGAGGGCGGAGATACGCAGTATTTT. Translation: CASTLKAEGGDTQYF.

The chain has TRBV11-2 and TRBJ1-3; tentative D call: TRBD1 (5 bases). The CDR3 length is 18 residues. Germline loops: CDR1 SGHAT, CDR2 FQNNGV. V shed 2 bases and J shed 4 bases, with 21 bases lying between them. CDR3 sequence (DNA): TGTGCCAGCAGCTTAAGTGTGGGGCAGCAAACGAAAGGAAACACCATATATTTT. This encodes CASSLSVGQQTKGNTIYF.

This clonotype was counted ten times or more. The chain uses TRBV2 and TRBJ2-2; possibly TRBD1 or TRBD2 for D (5 bases each). Between the trimmed V and J ends, which lost 5 bases and 1 base, there was a span of 8 bases. CDR3 length: 14 residues. The germline V gene has CDR1 SNHLY and CDR2 FYNNEI. The chain's CDR3 is CASSLGVNTGELFF. The CDR3 coding sequence is TGTGCCAGCAGTTTGGGGGTGAACACCGGGGAGCTGTTTTTT.